Presented here are 27 T cell receptor beta chains from one specimen sequenced in a study of T cells in tumors after PD-1 blockade. Profiling relied on immunoSEQ multiplex PCR, and the TCRdb table lists in-frame clones only, not all of them. The sample holds more than 45,000 clones, more than 65% seen once. This material consisted of PBMCs, taken before anti-PD-1 therapy. The source is a human donor with advanced basal cell or squamous cell carcinoma (not recorded which).

The V and J genes are TRBV4-1 and TRBJ2-7, with 9 bases aligning to TRBD2. Looked up from germline, CDR1 is MGHRA and CDR2 is YSYEKL. This CDR3 has 16 residues. V lost 4 bases to trimming and J lost 3 bases; unmatched junction nucleotides: 10. CDR3 DNA: TGCGCCAGCAGCCTAACGATTAGCGGGAGTATCTACGAGCAGTACTTC. Translated: CASSLTISGSIYEQYF.

The chain combines TRBV7-3 with TRBJ2-5; 9 positions match TRBD2. The germline V gene has CDR1 SGHTA and CDR2 FQGTGA. The CDR3 extends over 16 amino acids. With 6 bases clipped from V and 4 bases from J, the junction kept 12 bases outside the gene matches. DNA of the CDR3: TGTGCCAGCAGTCATCGTAGCGGGGGAGGTTTAGAGACCCAGTACTTC. Its protein is CASSHRSGGGLETQYF.

V is TRBV5-6 and J is TRBJ2-3, with TRBD2 matching over 11 bases. The J segment lost 5 bases and the V segment lost 0 bases, leaving 8 bases of the junction unmatched. This CDR3 is built from 17 residues. Per germline, CDR1 SGHDT and CDR2 YYEEEE. The CDR3 sequence: CASSLGTSGYAIDTQYF. The CDR3 DNA sequence: TGTGCCAGCAGCTTGGGGACTAGCGGGTACGCGATAGATACGCAGTATTTT. Full variable domain (remainder filled in from reference TRBV5-6 and TRBJ2-3): DAGVTQSPTHLIKTRGQQVTLRCSPKSGHDTVSWYQQALGQGPQFIFQYYEEEERQRGNFPDRFSGHQFPNYSSELNVNALLLGDSALYLCASSLGTSGYAIDTQYFGPGTRLTVL.

The rearrangement uses TRBV6-5 and TRBJ1-2; 7 bases align to TRBD1. Germline V gives CDR1 MNHEY, CDR2 SVGAGI. J was trimmed by 4 bases and V by 5 bases; bases with no gene match: 10. The CDR3 has 15 amino acids. The CDR3 nucleotides read TGTGCCAGCAGTCATCGACAGGGACGAAGCTATGGCTACACCTTC. Its translation is CASSHRQGRSYGYTF.

V is TRBV6-5 and J is TRBJ1-5; the D is unclear. The CDR3 length is 12 residues. The ends were cut back, 6 bases at V and 3 bases at J, with 6 bases in the middle. The germline gives CDR1 MNHEY, CDR2 SVGAGI. CDR3 in amino acids: CASRGYNQPQHF. DNA of the CDR3: TGTGCCAGCAGGGGCTACAATCAGCCCCAGCATTTT.

This clone came up a few times. The genes are TRBV20-1 and TRBJ2-5; TRBD2 might be the D (5 bases). Germline CDR1 and CDR2: DFQATT and SNEGSKA (reference sequence). Trimming took off 6 bases at V and 4 bases at J, with 9 bases between the two ends. The CDR3 loop spans 11 amino acids. The CDR3 loop is CSAQGLETQYF. The CDR3 DNA sequence: TGCAGTGCGCAAGGACTAGAGACCCAGTACTTC.

This chain joins TRBV2 and TRBJ2-1, with D uncertain. The V end lost 4 bases, the J end lost 1 base, and 5 bases lay between the germline ends. The CDR3 runs to 13 residues. CDR1 and CDR2 from the germline V gene are SNHLY and FYNNEI. The CDR3 protein is CASSGESYNEQFF. CDR3 nucleotides: TGTGCCAGCAGTGGCGAGTCCTACAATGAGCAGTTCTTC.

The chain has TRBV5-1 and TRBJ2-7; TRBD1 aligns across 9 bases. The germline CDR1 and CDR2 sequences are SGHRS and YFSETQ. The CDR3 is 14 residues long. J lost 2 bases, V lost 5 bases, and 5 bases had no gene match. The CDR3 loop is CASRGTGRAYEQYF. The CDR3 bases are TGCGCCAGCAGGGGGACAGGGAGGGCCTACGAGCAGTACTTC.

The rearrangement uses TRBV10-2 and TRBJ1-2; TRBD1 is a possible D gene (5 bases). CDR1 is WSHSY, CDR2 SAAADI, per germline. CDR3 size: 15 residues. V was shortened by 6 bases and J by 0 bases, with 14 bases between the two germline ends. The CDR3 coding sequence is TGCGCCAGCAGCGACGCAGGGAGGGCTAACTATGGCTACACCTTC. Translating it yields CASSDAGRANYGYTF.

The chain combines TRBV5-4 with TRBJ1-2; 9 bases fit TRBD1. Unmatched junction bases numbered 6, after V lost 4 bases and J lost 8 bases. The CDR3 consists of 13 residues. The germline V gene encodes CDR1 SGHNT and CDR2 YYREEE (reference sequence). In DNA form, the CDR3 reads TGTGCCAGCAGCCGAGGGGACAGGGACGGCTACACCTTC. Translation: CASSRGDRDGYTF. The complete variable domain, with remaining parts taken from reference TRBV5-4 and TRBJ1-2, reads ETGVTQSPTHLIKTRGQQVTLRCSSQSGHNTVSWYQQALGQGPQFIFQYYREEENGRGNFPPRFSGLQFPNYSSELNVNALELDDSALYLCASSRGDRDGYTFGSGTRLTVV.

The V gene is TRBV18, the J gene TRBJ2-5; D remains unclear. V gave up 3 bases and J gave up 1 base, with 3 bases separating them. The CDR3 covers 12 residues. CDR1 and CDR2 (germline): KGHSH, LQKENI. The CDR3 here is CASSPIQETQYF. CDR3 bases: TGTGCCAGCTCACCGATCCAAGAGACCCAGTACTTC.

The V call is TRBV14, the J call TRBJ2-1, with TRBD2 as a possible D gene (6 bases). Trimming pared 9 bases from V and 0 bases from J, leaving 9 bases between. There are 13 residues in the CDR3. Per germline, CDR1 SGHDN and CDR2 FVKESK. The CDR3 bases are TGTGCCAGTACGGGACTCTCCTACAATGAGCAGTTCTTC. The encoded protein is CASTGLSYNEQFF.

CDR3 nucleotides: TGCGCCAGCAGCTTGGACGGGCGCTTAAGCTCCTACAATGAGCAGTTCTTC. Translating it yields CASSLDGRLSSYNEQFF. This chain uses TRBV5-1 with TRBJ2-1; unclear D gene. The CDR3 consists of 17 residues. Trimming shortened V by 0 bases and J by 0 bases, and 13 bases separated the two germline ends. The germline V gene has CDR1 SGHRS and CDR2 YFSETQ.

The rearrangement joins TRBV19 to TRBJ1-5; D remains ambiguous. CDR1 is LNHDA, CDR2 SQIVND, per germline (reference sequence). The V end was cut by 8 bases, the J end by 0 bases, with 11 bases between. The CDR3 has 14 residues. CDR3 residues: CASRQSISNQPQHF. In DNA, the CDR3 is TGTGCCAGTCGGCAGTCAATTAGCAATCAGCCCCAGCATTTT.

V gene TRBV27 combines with J gene TRBJ1-2, with TRBD1 matching over 8 bases. This CDR3 region has 14 residues. From germline, CDR1 is MNHEY and CDR2 SMNVEV (reference sequence). Losses at the gene ends were 5 bases for V and 9 bases for J; bases not matched to a gene: 11. The CDR3 region is CASSTPGQGVSYTF. The DNA of the CDR3 is TGTGCCAGCAGTACCCCCGGACAGGGCGTTAGCTACACCTTC.

The chain carries TRBV9 and TRBJ2-5; D call uncertain. Germline-derived CDR1 and CDR2 are SGDLS and YYNGEE. Trimming took off 4 bases at V and 4 bases at J, with 11 bases between the two ends. The CDR3 has 13 residues. CDR3 amino acids: CASSKGPLETQYF. The CDR3 coding sequence is TGTGCCAGCAGCAAAGGCCCCCTAGAGACCCAGTACTTC.

The chain combines TRBV5-1 with TRBJ2-3; D possibly corresponds to TRBD1 (6 bases). V lost 2 bases, J lost 1 base, and 11 bases lay in between. This CDR3 spans 15 amino acids. Germline-derived CDR1 and CDR2 are SGHRS and YFSETQ. CDR3 in amino acids: CASSFRGQRTDTQYF. The CDR3 nucleotides are TGCGCCAGCAGCTTTCGTGGACAGCGCACAGATACGCAGTATTTT.

In nucleotides, the CDR3 is TGTGCCAGCACCATGGTAGGGGTCGGAGAAAAACTGTTTTTT. It translates to CASTMVGVGEKLFF. This rearrangement joins TRBV6-6 to TRBJ1-4; a weak D match, TRBD1 (5 bases). The V end was cut by 7 bases, the J end by 8 bases, with 17 bases between. Germline loops: CDR1 MNHNY, CDR2 SVGAGI (reference sequence). The CDR3 sequence is 14 residues long.

This clone turned up a few times. The V gene is TRBV7-2, the J gene TRBJ2-3; no definite D call. CDR3 length: 14 residues. Germline V gives CDR1 SGHTA, CDR2 FQGNSA. V was clipped by 5 bases and J by 4 bases, with 13 bases between them. The CDR3 protein is CASSIQSRADTQYF. The DNA for the CDR3 is TGTGCCAGCAGCATTCAGTCCCGCGCAGATACGCAGTATTTT. Variable domain in full (rest from reference TRBV7-2 and TRBJ2-3): GAGVSQSPSNKVTEKGKDVELRCDPISGHTALYWYRQSLGQGLEFLIYFQGNSAPDKSGLPSDRFSAERTGGSVSTLTIQRTQQEDSAVYLCASSIQSRADTQYFGPGTRLTVL.

This chain uses TRBV29-1 with TRBJ1-1; possibly TRBD1 for D (5 bases). Germline CDR1 reads SQVTM; CDR2 reads ANQGSEA. The CDR3 totals 13 residues. The ends were cut back, 3 bases at V and 0 bases at J, with 8 bases in the middle. In nucleotides, the CDR3 is TGCAGCGTTGAGGACACTGTGAACACTGAAGCTTTCTTT. Protein sequence: CSVEDTVNTEAFF.

The V and J genes are TRBV12-5 and TRBJ1-1; D perhaps matches TRBD1 (6 bases). CDR1 is LGHNT, CDR2 FRNRAP, per germline. With 9 bases removed from V and 4 bases from J, the gap between germline ends came to 15 bases. This CDR3 has 13 amino acids. The CDR3 region is CARNTTGSTEAFF. The CDR3 coding sequence is TGTGCTAGGAACACGACAGGAAGCACTGAAGCTTTCTTT.

The chain carries TRBV28 and TRBJ2-7; 11 bases are a match to TRBD2. J lost 2 bases, V lost 5 bases, and 2 bases had no gene match. The CDR3 is 14 residues long. Germline V gene lookup returns CDR1 MDHEN and CDR2 SYDVKM. In DNA, the CDR3 is TGTGCCAGCAGTACTAGCGGGAGTACCTACGAGCAGTACTTC. Amino acid sequence: CASSTSGSTYEQYF.

By share, this clone counts as medium-sized (0.01 to 0.1%). The CDR3 is CASSVGEPVNTEAFF. CDR3 nucleotide sequence: TGTGCCAGTAGTGTAGGCGAACCAGTGAACACTGAAGCTTTCTTT. The V call is TRBV19, the J call TRBJ1-1, with D unclear. Per the germline V gene, CDR1 is LNHDA and CDR2 is SQIVND (reference sequence). CDR3 length: 15 residues. The germline V and J ends were trimmed by 5 bases and 0 bases, with 13 bases remaining between them.

This chain uses TRBV4-2 with TRBJ2-3; TRBD2 might be the D (6 bases). Germline-derived CDR1 and CDR2 are LGHNA and YNFKEQ. CDR3 size: 18 residues. Trimming cost V 3 bases and J 0 bases, with 19 bases left between them. The DNA for the CDR3 is TGTGCCAGCAGCCAGGAGAGACTTAGCGGCGGGAGCACAGATACGCAGTATTTT. Residues: CASSQERLSGGSTDTQYF.

This chain uses TRBV7-9 with TRBJ2-7; tentative D call: TRBD1 (6 bases). CDR3 length equals 16 residues. V lost 1 base, J lost 0 bases, and 13 bases lay in between. The germline V gene encodes CDR1 SEHNR and CDR2 FQNEAQ (reference sequence). CDR3 in amino acids: CASSLGVGGISYEQYF. Written as DNA, the CDR3 is TGTGCCAGCAGCTTAGGGGTAGGGGGAATCTCCTACGAGCAGTACTTC.

The gene calls are TRBV21-1 and TRBJ1-1. TRBV21-1 corresponds to a pseudogene. This CDR3 spans 13 amino acids. CDR3 sequence reads: CASGKGPRAEAFF. The CDR3 coding sequence is TGTGCCAGCGGGAAAGGCCCGAGGGCTGAAGCTTTCTTT.

The chain links TRBV19 to TRBJ1-5, with D possibly being TRBD1 (5 bases). This CDR3 spans 15 amino acids. Trimming shortened V by 10 bases and J by 1 base, and 17 bases separated the two germline ends. CDR1 and CDR2 from the germline V gene are LNHDA and SQIVND (reference sequence). The CDR3 loop reads CATDPGQVSNQPQHF. The CDR3 DNA reads as TGTGCCACCGACCCCGGACAAGTAAGCAATCAGCCCCAGCATTTT.